Presented here are 23 T cell receptor beta chains from one specimen sequenced in a study of CXCR3-negative and CXCR3-positive naive CD8 T cells. General observations from the study: Naive cells with CXCR3 showed TRB CDR3s that were more hydrophobic than those in CXCR3-negative naive cells.

These receptors' targets are unknown. UMI-labeled TRB cDNA libraries were prepared by 5' RACE. TCRdb re-called the 5' RACE reads; every CDR3 protein appears as one record, without DNA. The sample totals around 150,000 distinct CDR3 sequences. Sequencing input: naive CXCR3+ CD8+ T cells from blood. Documented subset: CD45RO-CCR7+CD27+CD95- naive CD8+ T cells expressing CXCR3 (TNR3+). These receptors all stem from a human donor in good health. Some clones in this sample may be carry-over from other donors' samples.

This chain connects TRBV7-3 to TRBJ2-3; TCRdb outputs TRBD2, but without DNA this stays unchecked. CDR3 length: 14 residues. CDR1 SGHTA and CDR2 FQGTGA come from the germline V gene. CDR3 in amino acids: CASSPGGGADTQYF. Full variable domain (missing parts from reference TRBV7-3 and TRBJ2-3): GAGVSQTPSNKVTEKGKYVELRCDPISGHTALYWYRQSLGQGPEFLIYFQGTGAADDSGLPNDRFFAVRPEGSVSTLKIQRTERGDSAVYLCASSPGGGADTQYFGPGTRLTVL.

The chain combines TRBV7-6 with TRBJ1-4; checking the TCRdb D call of TRBD1 is not possible without DNA. Germline V lookup: CDR1 SGHVS, CDR2 FNYEAQ. This CDR3 has 17 residues. CDR3 loop: CASSFQGAWETNEKLFF. Full variable domain (outside the CDR3, taken from reference TRBV7-6 and TRBJ1-4): GAGVSQSPRYKVTKRGQDVALRCDPISGHVSLYWYRQALGQGPEFLTYFNYEAQQDKSGLPNDRFSAERPEGSISTLTIQRTEQRDSAMYRCASSFQGAWETNEKLFFGSGTQLSVL.

The chain joins TRBV25-1 to TRBJ2-1; as DNA is missing, the TRBD2 call by TCRdb cannot be tested. CDR1 is MGHDK, CDR2 SYGVNS, per germline. CDR3 length: 14 residues. Here the CDR3 reads CASSDPSRYNEQFF.

The V gene is TRBV29-1, the J gene TRBJ2-7; lacking DNA, the TRBD1 call made by TCRdb goes unchecked. Germline V gene sequence: CDR1 SQVTM, CDR2 ANQGSEA. The CDR3 has 12 residues. CDR3: CSVGDRTYEQYF.

The CDR3 sequence is CASGLTSGSADTQYF. The V call is TRBV19, the J call TRBJ2-3; TCRdb selects TRBD2, and the lack of DNA leaves this call unchecked. The germline V gene encodes CDR1 LNHDA and CDR2 SQIVND (reference sequence). CDR3 size: 15 residues.

The chain has TRBV6-1 and TRBJ2-1; checking the TCRdb D call of TRBD2 is not possible without DNA. The CDR3 runs to 17 residues. The V gene's germline CDR1 is MNHNS and CDR2 SASEGT. The CDR3 here is CASREERAGSSYNEQLF.

The chain is built from TRBV19 and TRBJ2-1. This CDR3 has 13 amino acids. Germline V gene sequence: CDR1 LNHDA, CDR2 SQIVND (reference sequence). CDR3 region: CASNSGLYNEQFF.

The genes are TRBV4-3 and TRBJ1-1; TCRdb names TRBD1, which stays unverified in the absence of DNA. Germline CDR1 is LGHNA and CDR2 is YSLEER. The CDR3 is made up of 13 amino acids. The CDR3 here is CASSRQGGTEAFF.

This chain connects TRBV14 to TRBJ2-1. This CDR3 has 14 residues. Germline V gives CDR1 SGHDN, CDR2 FVKESK. This CDR3 is CASSQELLINEQFF.

The J gene is TRBJ2-7, the V gene TRBV15; lacking DNA, the TRBD1 call made by TCRdb goes unchecked. The V gene's germline CDR1 is LNHNV and CDR2 YYDKDF (reference sequence). This CDR3 is built from 16 residues. The CDR3 sequence is CATSRTSGGDTYEQYF.

The chain joins TRBV6-4 to TRBJ2-7; TCRdb gives TRBD2 as the D gene, but with no DNA this cannot be confirmed. Germline lookup yields CDR1 MRHNA and CDR2 SNTAGT. The CDR3 length is 15 residues. The CDR3 loop reads CASSDGLAGVYEQYF.

V gene TRBV29-1 combines with J gene TRBJ1-1; TCRdb's assignment of TRBD1 cannot be checked, as there is no DNA. CDR1 and CDR2 (germline): SQVTM, ANQGSEA. The CDR3 totals 14 residues. The CDR3 region is CSVAGTGRGTEAFF.

The chain links TRBV7-9 to TRBJ2-1; there is no DNA to check the TCRdb D call of TRBD2. The CDR3 contains 13 residues. In germline, CDR1 is SEHNR, CDR2 FQNEAQ (reference sequence). The chain's CDR3 is CASSLLSGGEQFF.

The V and J genes are TRBV28 and TRBJ2-7; TCRdb outputs TRBD1, but without DNA this stays unchecked. The CDR3 consists of 19 residues. The germline CDR1 and CDR2 sequences are MDHEN and SYDVKM. CDR3 sequence: CASSPSDSAGQEIFYEQYF.

The rearrangement joins TRBV14 to TRBJ1-2; the TCRdb D gene call, TRBD1, has no DNA to confirm it. Germline V lookup: CDR1 SGHDN, CDR2 FVKESK. This CDR3 is 16 amino acids long. The CDR3 loop is CASSQQPGPTFYGYTF. Using reference TRBV14 and TRBJ1-2 for the parts outside the CDR3, the full variable domain is EAGVTQFPSHSVIEKGQTVTLRCDPISGHDNLYWYRRVMGKEIKFLLHFVKESKQDESGMPNNRFLAERTGGTYSTLKVQPAELEDSGVYFCASSQQPGPTFYGYTFGSGTRLTVV.

This chain links TRBV4-3 with TRBJ1-2. The CDR3 extends over 15 amino acids. Germline-derived CDR1 and CDR2 are LGHNA and YSLEER. CDR3 sequence reads: CASSQGRASRGGYTF.

The V and J genes are TRBV3-1 and TRBJ2-3. The CDR3 is made up of 13 amino acids. Germline-derived CDR1 and CDR2 are LGHDT and YNNKEL (reference sequence). The CDR3 is CASSPSDPDTQYF.

Here the CDR3 reads CASSYREQYEQYF. The V gene is TRBV7-9, the J gene TRBJ2-7; TCRdb's D call, TRBD1, is unchecked because there is no DNA. Looked up from germline, CDR1 is SEHNR and CDR2 is FQNEAQ (reference sequence). The CDR3 length is 13 residues.

The chain links TRBV20-1 to TRBJ2-3. Germline CDR1 DFQATT, CDR2 SNEGSKA (reference sequence). The CDR3 contains 15 residues. This CDR3 reads CSALMLMGSTDTQYF.

This chain links TRBV29-1 with TRBJ2-6. The CDR3 consists of 12 residues. Germline assignment: CDR1 SQVTM and CDR2 ANQGSEA. The CDR3 spells CSVAGGANVLTF.

The CDR3 protein is CASSLGLAPLLNEQFF. The chain recombines TRBV5-1 with TRBJ2-1; lacking DNA, the TRBD2 call made by TCRdb goes unchecked. This CDR3 has 16 amino acids. Germline V gene lookup returns CDR1 SGHRS and CDR2 YFSETQ.

This chain joins TRBV19 and TRBJ2-7; the D call from TCRdb, TRBD1, cannot be confirmed without DNA. This CDR3 spans 15 amino acids. The germline CDR1 and CDR2 sequences are LNHDA and SQIVND (reference sequence). CDR3 residues: CASSISSVTGREQYF.

The rearrangement links TRBV15 to TRBJ2-1. Per germline, CDR1 LNHNV and CDR2 YYDKDF (reference sequence). The CDR3 is 15 amino acids. This CDR3 reads CATSRARGNYNEQFF.